What follows are 11 T cell receptor beta chains derived from one specimen sequenced in a study of blood T cell repertoires in COVID-19 (dated by TCRdb to 2020 to 2022). Receptor amplification or capture employed the immunoSEQ multiplex PCR assay. TCRdb stores this immuneACCESS table with in-frame sequences only. Part of the clones is absent; in the studies checked, under half of the shortfall reflects unresolved V genes, and no reason is known for the rest. The table for this sample lists nearly 250,000 clones; just under 85% of them were counted only once. The ten largest clones represent 1.5% to 2% of the sample. The specimen sequenced was peripheral blood. These receptors originate from a woman of 80 years or more with acute or convalescent COVID-19.

The J gene is TRBJ1-4, the V gene TRBV19; unclear D gene. V lost 2 bases to trimming and J lost 8 bases, with 6 bases between them. Germline CDR1 is LNHDA and CDR2 is SQIVND (reference sequence). The CDR3 is 12 residues long. CDR3 residues: CASSITEEKLFF. CDR3 DNA: TGTGCCAGTAGTATAACAGAGGAAAAACTGTTTTTT.

The J gene is TRBJ2-2, the V gene TRBV7-2; TRBD1 agrees at 9 bases. The CDR3 consists of 17 residues. Germline-derived CDR1 and CDR2 are SGHTA and FQGNSA. Trimming removed 3 bases from V and 5 bases from J; junction bases left unmatched: 10. CDR3 sequence (DNA): TGTGCCAGCAGCTTGTTTCGAACAGGGGGCGGAACCGGGGAGCTGTTTTTT. It yields the protein CASSLFRTGGGTGELFF.

The chain has TRBV7-9 and TRBJ1-2; 9 bases agree with TRBD1. The V segment lost 5 bases and the J segment 4 bases; nucleotides outside the gene matches: 11. This CDR3 comprises 16 residues. Germline V gene sequence: CDR1 SEHNR, CDR2 FQNEAQ (reference sequence). The CDR3 bases are TGTGCCAGCAGCCTAGACAGGGGGTTTGAAGGCTATGGCTACACCTTC. Protein product: CASSLDRGFEGYGYTF.

This chain joins TRBV30 and TRBJ2-1; 7 nucleotides line up with TRBD2. The V segment lost 3 bases and the J segment 6 bases; nucleotides outside the gene matches: 8. This CDR3 region has 14 residues. The germline gives CDR1 GTSNPN, CDR2 SVGIG (reference sequence). In nucleotides, the CDR3 is TGTGCCTGGAGGCTAGCGGCTTTCTCCAATGAGCAGTTCTTC. Translation: CAWRLAAFSNEQFF.

J is TRBJ2-5 and V is TRBV6-5; TRBD2 matches 7 bases. Per germline, CDR1 MNHEY and CDR2 SVGAGI. Trimming cost V 10 bases and J 9 bases; bases outside gene matches: 14. This CDR3 contains 13 residues. The DNA of the CDR3 is TGTGCCACCGCCGGGACTACTCGGGGGGCCCAGTACTTC. It is translated as CATAGTTRGAQYF.

The V gene is TRBV12-5, the J gene TRBJ2-1, with 12 bases lining up with TRBD2. Germline V gene sequence: CDR1 LGHNT, CDR2 FRNRAP. Losses at the gene ends were 0 bases for V and 7 bases for J; bases not matched to a gene: 4. This CDR3 is 16 amino acids long. The CDR3 reads CASGLVGLAGSNEQFF. DNA for the CDR3: TGTGCTAGTGGTTTGGTAGGACTAGCGGGGTCTAATGAGCAGTTCTTC.

The chain links TRBV11-1 to TRBJ2-7; D is perhaps TRBD2 (5 bases). Trimming stripped 0 bases from V and 3 bases from J, with 21 bases between. CDR1 and CDR2 (germline): SGHAT, FQDESV (reference sequence). The CDR3 consists of 18 residues. The CDR3 DNA sequence: TGTGCCAGCAGCTTAGCCCCCCCCACCGGGGTTACTTACTACGAGCAGTACTTC. This translates into CASSLAPPTGVTYYEQYF.

The chain is built from TRBV29-1 and TRBJ1-2; 11 bases are a match to TRBD1. This CDR3 is 14 amino acids long. Trimming removed 3 bases from V and 7 bases from J; junction bases left unmatched: 7. Germline assignment: CDR1 SQVTM and CDR2 ANQGSEA. CDR3 in amino acids: CSVEPGQGAGGYTF. CDR3 coding DNA: TGCAGCGTTGAGCCCGGACAGGGGGCGGGTGGCTACACCTTC. Filled out from reference TRBV29-1 and TRBJ1-2, the complete variable domain reads SAVISQKPSRDICQRGTSLTIQCQVDSQVTMMFWYRQQPGQSLTLIATANQGSEATYESGFVIDKFPISRPNLTFSTLTVSNMSPEDSSIYLCSVEPGQGAGGYTFGSGTRLTVV.

This rearrangement joins TRBV24-1 to TRBJ2-1, with 8 bases matching TRBD1. Germline trimming cut 3 bases from V and 9 bases from J; bases unmatched to any gene: 3. The CDR3 runs to 13 residues. Germline CDR1 and CDR2: KGHDR and SFDVKD. In nucleotides, the CDR3 is TGTGCCACCAGTGATGCAGGGGGCAGTGAGCAGTTCTTC. This translates into CATSDAGGSEQFF.

The chain employs TRBV19 and TRBJ2-2, with D perhaps TRBD2 (5 bases). The germline V gene has CDR1 LNHDA and CDR2 SQIVND (reference sequence). Trimming took off 7 bases at V and 2 bases at J, with 11 bases between the two ends. The length of the CDR3 is 14 residues. CDR3 sequence reads: CASISGDNTGELFF. Here the CDR3 DNA reads TGTGCCAGTATATCCGGGGATAACACCGGGGAGCTGTTTTTT.

V usage is TRBV3-1 (or the pseudogene TRBV3-2) and J usage is TRBJ2-5, with TRBD2 matching 7 bases. The length of the CDR3 is 16 residues. V lost 1 base to trimming and J lost 2 bases; unmatched junction nucleotides: 7. Germline V gene sequence: CDR1 LGHDT, CDR2 YNNKEL (reference sequence). The CDR3 sequence: CASSQAPGGSQETQYF. As DNA, the CDR3 is TGTGCCAGCAGCCAAGCCCCGGGAGGTTCTCAAGAGACCCAGTACTTC.